The 5 T cell receptor beta chains presented below share a single source sample, sequenced in a study of T cells in Graves' hyperthyroidism and ophthalmopathy. The CDR3 regions of TCR beta were amplified from RNA transcripts. TCR CDR3 underwent first-round RT-PCR with the HTBI primer set. TCRdb re-called the multiplex PCR reads through MiXCR, storing one row per CDR3 protein. The table lists approximately 600,000 distinct CDR3 sequences, about a fifth of them singletons. Specimen: blood. The source is a young man with Graves' ophthalmopathy.

This clonotype was detected a few times. The V and J genes are TRBV28 and TRBJ2-2, with 13 bases that match TRBD2. There are 18 residues in the CDR3. Trimming cost V 5 bases and J 7 bases; bases outside gene matches: 13. From germline, CDR1 is MDHEN and CDR2 SYDVKM. DNA of the CDR3: TGTGCCAGCAGTCCCTGGGGTGGACTAGCGGGAGCGAGCGGGGAGCTGTTTTTT. Translated, it gives CASSPWGGLAGASGELFF.

This clonotype was seen only a few times. This chain links TRBV14 with TRBJ2-7, with unresolved D. The CDR3 is 15 amino acids. V lost 2 bases, J lost 9 bases, and 20 bases lay in between. Germline CDR1 and CDR2: SGHDN and FVKESK. CDR3 nucleotide sequence: TGTGCCAGCAGCCAATCAACCATGGAGAGCATAAGGCAGTACTTC. Its protein is CASSQSTMESIRQYF.

This clonotype has a handful of counts. J is TRBJ1-5 and V is TRBV20-1; D not certain. The V gene's germline CDR1 is DFQATT and CDR2 SNEGSKA (reference sequence). The length of the CDR3 is 11 residues. The V end lost 0 bases, the J end lost 12 bases, and 9 bases lay between the germline ends. The CDR3 loop reads CSARELDRQHF. In DNA, the CDR3 is TGCAGTGCTAGAGAGCTTGACCGCCAGCATTTT.

This clonotype was observed many times. This sequence joins TRBV28 and TRBJ2-1; 11 nucleotides agree with TRBD1. Germline CDR1 and CDR2: MDHEN and SYDVKM. This CDR3 contains 13 residues. V was pared by 6 bases and J by 6 bases, with 1 base of the junction left unmatched. For the CDR3, the DNA is TGTGCCAGCAGGGGGACAGGGGGCAATGAGCAGTTCTTC. The encoded protein is CASRGTGGNEQFF.

This clonotype showed up many times. In DNA, the CDR3 is TGTGCCAGCTGGACCGGGACATCCGCCTACGAGCAGTACTTC. Translating it yields CASWTGTSAYEQYF. The chain links TRBV28 to TRBJ2-7; a possible D gene is TRBD1 (6 bases). In germline, CDR1 is MDHEN, CDR2 SYDVKM. Trimming left V 8 bases short and J 2 bases short, with 16 bases between. The CDR3 covers 14 residues.